The 31 T cell receptor beta chains below were found in one sample sequenced in a study of blood T cell repertoires in COVID-19. This table comes from immunoSEQ multiplex PCR, and its TCRdb copy is limited to in-frame clones, with some not included. Seen here are about 190,000 clones, around 84% observed once, and the top ten hold about 5%. The sample taken for sequencing was peripheral blood. The source of these receptors is a woman aged 80 or over with acute or convalescent COVID-19.

This chain joins TRBV30 and TRBJ1-1; D is perhaps TRBD1 (5 bases). CDR1 and CDR2 from the germline V gene are GTSNPN and SVGIG (reference sequence). The CDR3 runs to 13 residues. With 5 bases removed from V and 4 bases from J, the gap between germline ends came to 14 bases. The CDR3 protein is CAWGRVGGTEAFF. The CDR3 nucleotides are TGTGCCTGGGGCAGGGTTGGCGGCACTGAAGCTTTCTTT.

The chain joins TRBV10-3 to TRBJ1-5; TRBD1 matches 10 bases. Trimming at V came to 3 bases and at J to 11 bases, leaving 10 bases not matched to a gene. Germline V gene data show CDR1 as ENHRY and CDR2 as SYGVKD. The CDR3 spans 15 residues. CDR3 sequence: CAISDSGTGESAQHF. The CDR3 DNA reads as TGTGCCATCAGTGACTCCGGGACAGGGGAATCAGCCCAGCATTTT.

The chain joins TRBV5-4 to TRBJ2-1, with 8 bases matching TRBD2. J was trimmed by 6 bases and V by 5 bases; bases with no gene match: 10. CDR1 is SGHNT and CDR2 is YYREEE in the germline V gene (reference sequence). The CDR3 totals 15 residues. CDR3 in DNA: TGTGCCAGCAGAACGGGGGGGTCAGCATCCAATGAGCAGTTCTTC. Residues: CASRTGGSASNEQFF.

The V call is TRBV7-2, the J call TRBJ2-7, with D possibly being TRBD1 (5 bases). Germline V gene data show CDR1 as SGHTA and CDR2 as FQGNSA. CDR3 size: 15 residues. Trimming left V 3 bases short and J 5 bases short, with 17 bases between. The CDR3: CASSFPNDRGNEQYF. The CDR3 DNA reads TGTGCCAGCAGCTTCCCTAATGACAGAGGAAACGAGCAGTACTTC.

This chain uses TRBV19 with TRBJ2-6, with TRBD1 matching 10 bases. CDR1 is LNHDA and CDR2 is SQIVND in the germline V gene (reference sequence). V lost 2 bases and J lost 1; bases outside the gene matches: 8. The CDR3 length is 19 residues. CDR3 sequence (DNA): TGTGCCAGTAGTATAACAGGGACAGGGGTGGGGTCTGGGGCCAACGTCCTGACTTTC. Its translation is CASSITGTGVGSGANVLTF.

The rearrangement uses TRBV5-1 and TRBJ2-7; 7 bases fit TRBD1. Germline CDR1 reads SGHRS; CDR2 reads YFSETQ. V lost 2 bases, J lost 5 bases, and 1 base stayed unmatched. The CDR3 sequence is 12 residues long. The CDR3, as DNA: TGCGCCAGCAGCTTAGACAGGGACGAGCAGTACTTC. Protein sequence: CASSLDRDEQYF.

This chain uses TRBV11-3 with TRBJ2-3; D is perhaps TRBD2 (6 bases). This CDR3 spans 15 amino acids. CDR1 is SGHNT and CDR2 is YENEEA in the germline V gene. With 1 base removed from V and 3 bases from J, the gap between germline ends came to 11 bases. CDR3 residues: CASSLGRAGTDTQYF. The CDR3 nucleotides read TGTGCCAGCAGCTTAGGGAGGGCCGGGACAGATACGCAGTATTTT.

The chain is built from TRBV15 and TRBJ2-5; 7 nucleotides line up with TRBD2. With V trimmed by 1 base and J by 3 bases, 8 bases remained unmatched. This CDR3 has 16 amino acids. CDR1 is LNHNV and CDR2 is YYDKDF in the germline V gene (reference sequence). For the CDR3, the DNA is TGTGCCACCAGCAGAGTCCGGCGGGGAGGGGAAGAGACCCAGTACTTC. It translates to CATSRVRRGGEETQYF.

The gene calls are TRBV7-2 and TRBJ1-2; 9 nucleotides line up with TRBD1. The germline CDR1 and CDR2 sequences are SGHTA and FQGNSA. Trimming removed 7 bases from V and 8 bases from J; junction bases left unmatched: 8. This CDR3 comprises 13 residues. Here the CDR3 DNA reads TGTGCCAGCACCAAGGGACAGGGCTTAGGCTACACCTTC. It translates to CASTKGQGLGYTF.

The chain recombines TRBV6-6 with TRBJ1-2; TRBD1 is a possible D gene (6 bases). Germline values: CDR1 MNHNY, CDR2 SVGAGI (reference sequence). This CDR3 has 15 residues. V lost 5 bases, J lost 8 bases, and 21 bases lay in between. CDR3 protein: CASSKPEQGVEGYTF. In nucleotides, the CDR3 is TGTGCCAGCAGTAAGCCGGAACAGGGTGTGGAAGGCTACACCTTC.

The genes are TRBV5-5 and TRBJ1-1; unclear D gene. V lost 0 bases and J lost 4, with 13 bases in between. The germline V gene encodes CDR1 SGHKS and CDR2 YYEKEE (reference sequence). The CDR3 extends over 15 amino acids. The CDR3 here is CASSLVPSEITEAFF. For the CDR3, the DNA is TGTGCCAGCAGCTTGGTTCCCTCTGAGATCACTGAAGCTTTCTTT. The complete variable domain, with remaining parts taken from reference TRBV5-5 and TRBJ1-1, reads DAGVTQSPTHLIKTRGQQVTLRCSPISGHKSVSWYQQVLGQGPQFIFQYYEKEERGRGNFPDRFSARQFPNYSSELNVNALLLGDSALYLCASSLVPSEITEAFFGQGTRLTVV.

The CDR3 spells CASRDFGSSYNSPLHF. The CDR3 coding sequence is TGTGCCAGTAGGGATTTCGGGAGCTCCTATAATTCACCCCTCCACTTT. The J gene is TRBJ1-6, the V gene TRBV19; D gene ambiguous. V lost 6 bases to trimming and J lost 0 bases, with 12 bases between them. CDR1 is LNHDA, CDR2 SQIVND, per germline (reference sequence). The CDR3 length is 16 residues.

CDR3 protein: CASSLSGSRNNQPQHF. Written as DNA, the CDR3 is TGTGCCAGCAGTTTATCAGGGAGCCGTAACAATCAGCCCCAGCATTTT. The rearrangement joins TRBV27 to TRBJ1-5; no definite D call. Germline loops: CDR1 MNHEY, CDR2 SMNVEV (reference sequence). The length of the CDR3 is 16 residues. V was cut by 0 bases and J by 3 bases, with 12 bases left in between.

The chain combines TRBV7-9 with TRBJ2-5; D might be TRBD2 (6 bases). The germline V gene has CDR1 SEHNR and CDR2 FQNEAQ (reference sequence). Trimming removed 7 bases from V and 5 bases from J, with 20 bases in between. The CDR3 runs 15 residues. The CDR3 region has the DNA TGTGCCAGCAAGAGGGGCGGGAACGTAGGGGAGACCCAGTACTTC. It yields the protein CASKRGGNVGETQYF.

This rearrangement joins TRBV19 to TRBJ2-7; maybe TRBD2 (6 bases). The CDR3 loop spans 12 amino acids. Between the trimmed V and J ends, which lost 3 bases and 5 bases, there was a span of 8 bases. CDR1 and CDR2 (germline): LNHDA, SQIVND (reference sequence). CDR3 sequence: CASSIAGNEQYF. The CDR3 DNA reads TGTGCCAGTAGTATTGCGGGGAACGAGCAGTACTTC. The full variable domain, with the rest looked up from reference TRBV19 and TRBJ2-7, is DGGITQSPKYLFRKEGQNVTLSCEQNLNHDAMYWYRQDPGQGLRLIYYSQIVNDFQKGDIAEGYSVSREKKESFPLTVTSAQKNPTAFYLCASSIAGNEQYFGPGTRLTVT.

The chain employs TRBV6-5 and TRBJ2-7, with TRBD1 as a possible D gene (6 bases). The CDR3 sequence is 15 residues long. Trimming shortened V by 2 bases and J by 0 bases, and 11 bases separated the two germline ends. Looked up from germline, CDR1 is MNHEY and CDR2 is SVGAGI. CDR3 loop: CASSYRVRGSYEQYF. CDR3 DNA sequence: TGTGCCAGCAGTTACCGAGTCAGGGGCTCCTACGAGCAGTACTTC.

The V gene is TRBV10-3, the J gene TRBJ1-1; TRBD1 matches 9 bases. The CDR3 loop spans 17 amino acids. Germline V lookup: CDR1 ENHRY, CDR2 SYGVKD. The V and J ends lost 1 base and 3 bases, in that order; junction bases with no gene match: 9. This CDR3 is CAISELGQGNSYTEAFF. Here the CDR3 DNA reads TGTGCCATCAGTGAGTTAGGACAGGGGAACAGTTACACTGAAGCTTTCTTT.

CDR3 loop: CASSPFETALSEQYF. DNA for the CDR3: TGCGCCAGCAGTCCTTTCGAGACAGCTCTCAGCGAGCAGTACTTC. This chain links TRBV10-1 with TRBJ2-7, with a tentative D call TRBD1 (5 bases). V lost 5 bases, J lost 6 bases, and 20 bases lay in between. There are 15 residues in the CDR3. From germline, CDR1 is WNHNN and CDR2 SYGVQD (reference sequence).

This chain uses TRBV9 with TRBJ2-7; 9 bases fit TRBD1. This CDR3 is built from 14 residues. Trimming took 0 bases from V and 4 from J; bases not matched to a gene: 2. Per the germline V gene, CDR1 is SGDLS and CDR2 is YYNGEE. Written as DNA, the CDR3 is TGTGCCAGCAGCGTAGGGACAGGGGTGTACGAGCAGTACTTC. Its protein product is CASSVGTGVYEQYF.

J is TRBJ2-7 and V is TRBV7-8; the D is unclear. Germline V gene sequence: CDR1 SGHVS, CDR2 FQNEAQ. Trimming stripped 5 bases from V and 3 bases from J, with 8 bases between. The CDR3 covers 12 residues. The CDR3 loop is CASSPNNYEQYF. The DNA of the CDR3 is TGTGCCAGCAGCCCAAACAACTACGAGCAGTACTTC.

The rearrangement links TRBV7-8 to TRBJ1-2, with D possibly TRBD1 on 6 matching bases. This CDR3 is 15 amino acids long. Trimming left V 1 base short and J 8 bases short, with 17 bases between. Germline V gene sequence: CDR1 SGHVS, CDR2 FQNEAQ. The DNA of the CDR3 is TGTGCCAGCAGCTTAGTACAGGGCTCTGCCATCGGCTACACCTTC. Translating gives CASSLVQGSAIGYTF.

The rearrangement links TRBV6-5 to TRBJ2-7, with 8 bases matching TRBD2. With V trimmed by 2 bases and J by 4 bases, 4 bases remained unmatched. Looked up from germline, CDR1 is MNHEY and CDR2 is SVGAGI. The CDR3 runs to 14 residues. CDR3 sequence reads: CASSYKLAEYEQYF. The CDR3 DNA reads TGTGCCAGCAGTTACAAACTAGCGGAATACGAGCAGTACTTC.

V and J are TRBV5-1 and TRBJ2-5; 7 bases map to TRBD2. V lost 1 base, J lost 2 bases, and 8 bases stayed unmatched. CDR1 is SGHRS and CDR2 is YFSETQ in the germline V gene. The CDR3 totals 16 residues. In DNA, the CDR3 is TGCGCCAGCAGCTTGTTTGGGGGGGTCCGACAAGAGACCCAGTACTTC. It codes for CASSLFGGVRQETQYF.

The chain has TRBV5-1 and TRBJ1-2; 10 bases line up with TRBD1. This CDR3 region has 16 residues. Looked up from germline, CDR1 is SGHRS and CDR2 is YFSETQ. Unmatched junction bases numbered 12, after V lost 6 bases and J lost 4 bases. CDR3 nucleotide sequence: TGCGCCAGCACCCAAATTCCGGGACAGGGGCTCTATGGCTACACCTTC. Translated: CASTQIPGQGLYGYTF.

Details on this clone: The sample has other DNA sequences that encode this CDR3 too. The V gene is TRBV9, the J gene TRBJ1-1; D not resolved. The CDR3 has 13 residues. V gave up 0 bases and J gave up 1 base, with 4 bases separating them. Germline values: CDR1 SGDLS, CDR2 YYNGEE. CDR3 DNA sequence: TGTGCCAGCAGCGTAGCAGGGAACACTGAAGCTTTCTTT. As protein: CASSVAGNTEAFF.

The gene calls are TRBV7-9 and TRBJ1-4, with 8 bases matching TRBD1. The junction had 8 bases not matched to a gene; V was cut back by 5 bases and J by 6 bases. The CDR3 is 15 residues long. Germline V gives CDR1 SEHNR, CDR2 FQNEAQ (reference sequence). This CDR3 is CASSGARGRDEKLFF. The CDR3 DNA reads as TGTGCCAGCAGCGGGGCCAGGGGGCGGGATGAAAAACTGTTTTTT. Drawing the rest from reference TRBV7-9 and TRBJ1-4, the complete variable domain is DTGVSQNPRHKITKRGQNVTFRCDPISEHNRLYWYRQTLGQGPEFLTYFQNEAQLEKSRLLSDRFSAERPKGSFSTLEIQRTEQGDSAMYLCASSGARGRDEKLFFGSGTQLSVL.

J is TRBJ2-5 and V is TRBV25-1; a possible D gene is TRBD1 (5 bases). Trimming removed 2 bases from V and 4 bases from J, with 17 bases in between. CDR1 is MGHDK, CDR2 SYGVNS, per germline. This CDR3 has 16 amino acids. CDR3 sequence reads: CASSELLDKFGETQYF. CDR3 DNA: TGTGCCAGCAGTGAACTTTTGGACAAGTTTGGAGAGACCCAGTACTTC.

Notes on this clone: Its ends do not fully match the called genes, so a read error is possible. The chain couples TRBV7-7 to TRBJ1-5; TRBD1 might be the D (5 bases). Germline V gene data show CDR1 as SSHAT and CDR2 as FNYEAQ (reference sequence). The CDR3 sequence is 15 residues long. The CDR3 loop is CASNFMTDSNQPQHF. CDR3 coding DNA: TGTGCTAGCAACTTTATGACAGATTCCAATCAGCCCCAGCATTTT.

The chain joins TRBV7-9 to TRBJ1-1, with D possibly matching TRBD1 (5 bases). Trimming cost V 5 bases and J 0 bases, with 7 bases left between them. Germline V gene lookup returns CDR1 SEHNR and CDR2 FQNEAQ (reference sequence). CDR3 length: 13 amino acids. CDR3 amino acids: CASSPQVNTEAFF. The CDR3 DNA reads TGTGCCAGCAGCCCACAGGTGAACACTGAAGCTTTCTTT.

This clone turned up a few times. The V gene is TRBV28, the J gene TRBJ1-1; D is possibly TRBD1 (5 bases). Trimming cost V 1 base and J 6 bases, with 18 bases left between them. Germline loops: CDR1 MDHEN, CDR2 SYDVKM. The CDR3 has 16 amino acids. CDR3 region: CASSLSPGSWGSEAFF. In DNA, the CDR3 is TGTGCCAGCAGTTTATCCCCAGGGTCCTGGGGTTCTGAAGCTTTCTTT. The full variable domain, completed using reference TRBV28 and TRBJ1-1, is DVKVTQSSRYLVKRTGEKVFLECVQDMDHENMFWYRQDPGLGLRLIYFSYDVKMKEKGDIPEGYSVSREKKERFSLILESASTNQTSMYLCASSLSPGSWGSEAFFGQGTRLTVV.

The sample holds a few counts of this clone. The V call is TRBV3-1 (or the pseudogene TRBV3-2), the J call TRBJ1-1; D perhaps matches TRBD1 (5 bases). The ends were cut back, 4 bases at V and 2 bases at J, with 11 bases in the middle. Germline V lookup: CDR1 LGHDT, CDR2 YNNKEL (reference sequence). CDR3 length equals 14 residues. The CDR3 DNA is TGTGCCAGCAGCCCTGACGGACAAAACACTGAAGCTTTCTTT. Translating it yields CASSPDGQNTEAFF.